This TCR beta chain originates from a study of blood T cell repertoires in COVID-19. Sequencing was performed with immunoSEQ multiplex PCR; in TCRdb, only in-frame clones are kept and a portion is missing. Of about 20,000 clones detected, 89% appear once; the ten largest clones hold 5% to 6.5%. The CDR3 totals 15 residues. V lost 6 bases and J 2 bases, leaving 17 bases between the germline ends. Germline CDR1 is SGHRS and CDR2 is YFSETQ. The J gene is TRBJ2-5, the V gene TRBV5-1; D perhaps matches TRBD1 (6 bases). This receptor was obtained from a human donor in a cohort sampled during active COVID-19. The sequencing sample was made of peripheral blood. CDR3 in DNA: TGCGCCAGCAAAGGGGGAACAGGGTTACAAGAGACCCAGTACTTC. Amino acids: CASKGGTGLQETQYF.